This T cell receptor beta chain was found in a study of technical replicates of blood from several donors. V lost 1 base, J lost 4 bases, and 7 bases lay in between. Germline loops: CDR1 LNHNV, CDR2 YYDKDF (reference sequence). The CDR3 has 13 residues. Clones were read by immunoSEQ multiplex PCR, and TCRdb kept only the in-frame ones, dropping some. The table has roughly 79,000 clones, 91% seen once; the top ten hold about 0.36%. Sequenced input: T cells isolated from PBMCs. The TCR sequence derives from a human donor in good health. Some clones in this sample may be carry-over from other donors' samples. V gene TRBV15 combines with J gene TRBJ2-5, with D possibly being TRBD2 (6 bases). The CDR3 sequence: CATSRGLVETQYF. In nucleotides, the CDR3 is TGTGCCACCAGCAGAGGACTAGTAGAGACCCAGTACTTC. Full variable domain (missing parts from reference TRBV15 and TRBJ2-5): DAMVIQNPRYQVTQFGKPVTLSCSQTLNHNVMYWYQQKSSQAPKLLFHYYDKDFNNEADTPDNFQSRRPNTSFCFLDIRSPGLGDTAMYLCATSRGLVETQYFGPGTRLLVL.